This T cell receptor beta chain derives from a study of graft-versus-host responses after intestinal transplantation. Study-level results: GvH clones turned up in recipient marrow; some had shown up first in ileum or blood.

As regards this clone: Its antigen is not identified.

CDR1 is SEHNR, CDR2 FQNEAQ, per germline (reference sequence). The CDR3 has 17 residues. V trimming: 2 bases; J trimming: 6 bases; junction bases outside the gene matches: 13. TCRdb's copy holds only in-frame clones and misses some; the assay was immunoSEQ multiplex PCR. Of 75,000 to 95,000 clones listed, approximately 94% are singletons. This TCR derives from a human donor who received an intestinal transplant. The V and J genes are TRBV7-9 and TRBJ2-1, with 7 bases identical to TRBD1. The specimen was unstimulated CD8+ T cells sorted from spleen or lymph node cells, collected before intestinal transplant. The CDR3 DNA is TGTGCCAGCAGCTTACTGGGTTCGTCTCAGGGGGTCAATGAGCAGTTCTTC. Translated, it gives CASSLLGSSQGVNEQFF.